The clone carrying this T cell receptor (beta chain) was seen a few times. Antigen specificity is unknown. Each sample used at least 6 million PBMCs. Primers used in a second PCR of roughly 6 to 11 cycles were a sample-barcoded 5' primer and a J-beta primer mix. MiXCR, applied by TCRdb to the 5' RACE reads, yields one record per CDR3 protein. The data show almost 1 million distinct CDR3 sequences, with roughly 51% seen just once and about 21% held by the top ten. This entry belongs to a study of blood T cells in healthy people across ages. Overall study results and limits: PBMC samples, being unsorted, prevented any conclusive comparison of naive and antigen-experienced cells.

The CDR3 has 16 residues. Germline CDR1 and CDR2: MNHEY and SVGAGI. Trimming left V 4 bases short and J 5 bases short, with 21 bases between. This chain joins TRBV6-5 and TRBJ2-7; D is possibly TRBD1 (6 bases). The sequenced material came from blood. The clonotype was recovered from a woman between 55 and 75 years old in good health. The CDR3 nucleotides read TGTGCCAGCAGTTCCAATCCCGGGACAAAGAAAAACGAGCAGTACTTC. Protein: CASSSNPGTKKNEQYF.